What follows is one TCR beta chain and its context. Its specificity is not known. The repertoire was sequenced with immunoSEQ multiplex PCR; TCRdb's copy has only in-frame clones and lacks some. The sample includes about 150,000 clones, 90% of them seen just once. This sample is part of a study of T cell responses to AZD1222 COVID-19 vaccine. Study findings and constraints: Donor demographics were predominantly white British with a female majority; clonal diversity may be underestimated.

This CDR3 region has 13 residues. V was trimmed by 2 bases and J by 5 bases, leaving 7 bases between them. The receptor's source is an adult who received the AZD1222 COVID-19 vaccine. The chain links TRBV12-3 or TRBV12-4 to TRBJ1-5; D is unresolved. The specimen comprised peripheral blood, sampled 28 days after the second AZD1222 dose. The DNA of the CDR3 is TGTGCCAGCAGTTTAACCCGGGATCAGCCCCAGCATTTT. Amino acid sequence: CASSLTRDQPQHF.